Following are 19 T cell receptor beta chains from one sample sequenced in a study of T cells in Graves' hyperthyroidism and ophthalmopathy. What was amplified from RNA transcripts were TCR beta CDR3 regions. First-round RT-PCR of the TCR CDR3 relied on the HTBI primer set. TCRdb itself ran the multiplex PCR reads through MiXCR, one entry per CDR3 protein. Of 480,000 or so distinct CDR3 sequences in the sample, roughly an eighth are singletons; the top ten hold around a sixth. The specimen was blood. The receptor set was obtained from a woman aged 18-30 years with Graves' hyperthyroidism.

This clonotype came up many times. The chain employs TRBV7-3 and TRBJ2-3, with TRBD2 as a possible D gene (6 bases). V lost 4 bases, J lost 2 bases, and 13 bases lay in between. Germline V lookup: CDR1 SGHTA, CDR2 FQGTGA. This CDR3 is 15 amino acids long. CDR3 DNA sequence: TGTGCCAGCAGCTCCCCGGGACTCGCCACAGATACGCAGTATTTT. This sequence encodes CASSSPGLATDTQYF.

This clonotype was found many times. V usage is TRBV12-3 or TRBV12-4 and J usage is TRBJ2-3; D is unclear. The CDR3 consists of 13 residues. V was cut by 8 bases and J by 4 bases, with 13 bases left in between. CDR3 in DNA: TGTGCCAGCGGCTTAAGTGGGTCAGATACGCAGTATTTT. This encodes CASGLSGSDTQYF.

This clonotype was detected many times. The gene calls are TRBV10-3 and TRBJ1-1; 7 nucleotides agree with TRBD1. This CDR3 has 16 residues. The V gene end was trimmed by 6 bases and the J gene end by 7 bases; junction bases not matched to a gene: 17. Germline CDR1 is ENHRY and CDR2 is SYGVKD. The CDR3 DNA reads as TGTGCCATCAGCCCGCAAGGTTCCGTCGACAGGGATGAAGCTTTCTTT. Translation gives CAISPQGSVDRDEAFF.

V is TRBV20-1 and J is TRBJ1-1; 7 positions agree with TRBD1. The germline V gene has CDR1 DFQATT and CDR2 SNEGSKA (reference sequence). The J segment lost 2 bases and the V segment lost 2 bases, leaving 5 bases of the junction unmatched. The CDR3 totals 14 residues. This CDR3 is CSARTGTANTEAFF. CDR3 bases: TGCAGTGCTAGAACTGGGACAGCTAACACTGAAGCTTTCTTT.

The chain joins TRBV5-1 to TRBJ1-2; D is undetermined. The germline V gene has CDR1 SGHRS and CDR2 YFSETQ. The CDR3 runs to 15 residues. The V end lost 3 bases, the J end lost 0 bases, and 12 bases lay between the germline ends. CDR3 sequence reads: CASSYDLRANYGYTF. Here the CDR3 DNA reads TGCGCCAGCAGCTACGACCTTAGGGCTAACTATGGCTACACCTTC.

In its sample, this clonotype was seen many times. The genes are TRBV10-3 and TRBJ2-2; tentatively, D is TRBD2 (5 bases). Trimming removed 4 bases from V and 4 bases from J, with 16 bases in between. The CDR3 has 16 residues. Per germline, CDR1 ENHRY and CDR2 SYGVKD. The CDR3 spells CAISADSGMATGELFF. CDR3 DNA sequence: TGTGCCATCAGTGCCGATTCGGGGATGGCCACCGGGGAGCTGTTTTTT.

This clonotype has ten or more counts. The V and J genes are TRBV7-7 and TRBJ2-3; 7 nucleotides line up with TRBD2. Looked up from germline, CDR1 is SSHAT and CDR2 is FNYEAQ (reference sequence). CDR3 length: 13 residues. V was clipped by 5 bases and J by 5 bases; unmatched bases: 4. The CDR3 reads CASSGERGDTQYF. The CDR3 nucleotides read TGTGCCAGCAGCGGAGAGCGGGGAGATACGCAGTATTTT. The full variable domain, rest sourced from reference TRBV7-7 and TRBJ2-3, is GAGVSQSPRYKVTKRGQDVTLRCDPISSHATLYWYQQALGQGPEFLTYFNYEAQPDKSGLPSDRFSAERPEGSISTLTIQRTEQRDSAMYRCASSGERGDTQYFGPGTRLTVL.

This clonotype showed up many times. CDR3 protein: CASSPTLAGAEETQYF. CDR3 bases: TGTGCCAGCAGCCCGACCTTAGCGGGAGCGGAGGAGACCCAGTACTTC. V is TRBV7-3 and J is TRBJ2-5; 9 positions match TRBD2. V lost 5 bases to trimming and J lost 5 bases; unmatched junction nucleotides: 12. Germline lookup yields CDR1 SGHTA and CDR2 FQGTGA. There are 16 residues in the CDR3.

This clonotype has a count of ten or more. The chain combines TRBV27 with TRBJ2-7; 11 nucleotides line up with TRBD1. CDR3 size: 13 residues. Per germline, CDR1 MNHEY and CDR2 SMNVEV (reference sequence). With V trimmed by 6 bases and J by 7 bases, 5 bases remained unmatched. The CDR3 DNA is TGTGCCAGCAGGGGGACAGGGGGAAGTGAGCAGTACGTC. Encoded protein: CASRGTGGSEQYV.

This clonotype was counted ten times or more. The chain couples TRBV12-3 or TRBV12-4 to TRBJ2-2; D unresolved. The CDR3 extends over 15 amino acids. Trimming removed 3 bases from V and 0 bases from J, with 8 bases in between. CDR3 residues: CASSLTRSNTGELFF. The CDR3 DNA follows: TGTGCCAGCAGTTTGACGCGTTCGAACACCGGGGAGCTGTTTTTT.

The CDR3 DNA follows: TGTGCCAGCAGCCTCCATGGGGGGAGCGGGAACGAGCAGTACGTC. This translates into CASSLHGGSGNEQYV. The chain combines TRBV13 with TRBJ2-7; the match to TRBD2 covers 7 bases. Trimming took 5 bases from V and 5 from J; bases not matched to a gene: 12. The CDR3 covers 15 residues. Germline assignment: CDR1 PRHDT and CDR2 FYEKMQ (reference sequence).

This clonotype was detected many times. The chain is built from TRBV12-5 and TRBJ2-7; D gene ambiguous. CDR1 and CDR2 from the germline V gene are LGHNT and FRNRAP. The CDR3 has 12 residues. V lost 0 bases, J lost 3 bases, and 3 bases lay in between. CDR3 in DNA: TGTGCTAGTGGTTTGGTAGACTACGAGCAGTACTTC. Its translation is CASGLVDYEQYF.

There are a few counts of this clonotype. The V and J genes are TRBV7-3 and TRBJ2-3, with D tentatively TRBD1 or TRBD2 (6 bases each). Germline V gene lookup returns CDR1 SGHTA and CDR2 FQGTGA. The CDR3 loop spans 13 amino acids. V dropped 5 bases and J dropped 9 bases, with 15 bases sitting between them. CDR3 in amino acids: CASSRDGGTTQYF. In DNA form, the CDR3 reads TGTGCCAGCAGCCGGGATGGCGGGACAACGCAGTATTTT.

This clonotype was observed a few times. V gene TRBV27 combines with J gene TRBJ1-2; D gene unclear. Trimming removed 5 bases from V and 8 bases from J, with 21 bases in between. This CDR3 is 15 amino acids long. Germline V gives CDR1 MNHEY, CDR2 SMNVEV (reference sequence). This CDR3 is CASSEVPDSLSGYTF. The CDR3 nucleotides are TGTGCCAGCAGTGAGGTCCCCGATAGTCTCTCGGGCTACACCTTC.

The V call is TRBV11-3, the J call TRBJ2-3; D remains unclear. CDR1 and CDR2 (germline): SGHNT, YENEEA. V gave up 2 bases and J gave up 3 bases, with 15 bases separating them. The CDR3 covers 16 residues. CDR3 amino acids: CASSLRRQSRTDTQYF. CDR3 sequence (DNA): TGTGCCAGCAGCTTACGTCGCCAGTCCAGAACAGATACGCAGTATTTT.

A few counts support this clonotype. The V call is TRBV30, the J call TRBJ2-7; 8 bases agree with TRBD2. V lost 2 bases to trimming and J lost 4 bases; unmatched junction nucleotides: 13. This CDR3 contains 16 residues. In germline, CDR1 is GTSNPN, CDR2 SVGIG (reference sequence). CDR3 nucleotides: TGTGCCTGGAGTACCGGCTTTAGCGGGACTCTTTACGAGCAGTACGTC. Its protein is CAWSTGFSGTLYEQYV.

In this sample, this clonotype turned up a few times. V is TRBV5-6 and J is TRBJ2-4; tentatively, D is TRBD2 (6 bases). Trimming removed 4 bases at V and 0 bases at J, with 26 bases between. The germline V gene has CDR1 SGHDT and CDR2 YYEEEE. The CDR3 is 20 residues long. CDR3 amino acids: CASSGTRGETPALAKNIQYF. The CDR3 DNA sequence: TGTGCCAGCAGCGGTACGCGGGGCGAGACGCCTGCCCTAGCCAAAAACATTCAGTACTTC.

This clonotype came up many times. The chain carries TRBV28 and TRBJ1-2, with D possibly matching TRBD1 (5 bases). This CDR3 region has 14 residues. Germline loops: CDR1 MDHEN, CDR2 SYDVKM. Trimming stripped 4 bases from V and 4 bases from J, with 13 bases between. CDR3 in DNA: TGTGCCAGCAGTTCAGGACAAGCCCTCTATGGCTACACCTTC. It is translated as CASSSGQALYGYTF.

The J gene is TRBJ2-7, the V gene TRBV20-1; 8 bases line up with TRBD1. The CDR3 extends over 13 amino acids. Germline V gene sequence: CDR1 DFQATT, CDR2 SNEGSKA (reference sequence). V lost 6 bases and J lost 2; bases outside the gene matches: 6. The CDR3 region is CSALTGDTYEQYF. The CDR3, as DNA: TGCAGTGCCCTGACAGGGGATACCTACGAGCAGTACTTC.